These 20 T cell receptor beta chains were all obtained from the same sample, sequenced in a study of early T cells in non-severe SARS-CoV-2 infection. One entry per CDR3 protein results from TCRdb running MiXCR on the 5' RACE reads. The table lists tens of thousands of distinct CDR3 sequences, roughly 10% of them singletons. This material consisted of whole blood, taken at baseline. The receptor set was obtained from an adult who was a healthcare worker with PCR-confirmed SARS-CoV-2 infection or an uninfected control (not recorded which).

The V gene is TRBV29-1, the J gene TRBJ2-5, with D perhaps TRBD1 or TRBD2 (6 bases each). CDR3 length: 13 residues. V was cut by 6 bases and J by 5 bases, with 16 bases left in between. Looked up from germline, CDR1 is SQVTM and CDR2 is ANQGSEA. CDR3 region: CSVSIGGGETQYF. For the CDR3, the DNA is TGCAGCGTCAGTATCGGGGGCGGGGAGACCCAGTACTTC.

CDR3 residues: CATSDSLGRPGELFF. The DNA for the CDR3 is TGTGCCACCAGTGATTCACTCGGAAGGCCCGGGGAGCTGTTTTTT. V gene TRBV24-1 combines with J gene TRBJ2-2; D gene unclear. With 2 bases removed from V and 6 bases from J, the gap between germline ends came to 12 bases. In germline, CDR1 is KGHDR, CDR2 SFDVKD. The CDR3 totals 15 residues.

V and J are TRBV5-1 and TRBJ1-2; 8 bases are a match to TRBD1. Germline V gene sequence: CDR1 SGHRS, CDR2 YFSETQ. The V and J ends lost 3 bases and 8 bases, in that order; junction bases with no gene match: 12. The CDR3 length is 15 residues. The CDR3 DNA reads TGCGCCAGCAGCTCCAGGCCTCAGGGGGCCGGAGGCTACACCTTC. Translated: CASSSRPQGAGGYTF.

This clonotype was found a few times. The V call is TRBV7-9, the J call TRBJ2-3, with D hard to call. Trimming pared 3 bases from V and 1 base from J, leaving 8 bases between. This CDR3 is built from 14 residues. Looked up from germline, CDR1 is SEHNR and CDR2 is FQNEAQ (reference sequence). CDR3 DNA sequence: TGTGCCAGCAGCTTTACTACCGGCACAGATACGCAGTATTTT. Translation gives CASSFTTGTDTQYF.

This clonotype was seen a handful of times. CDR3 residues: CASGPGGANTEAFF. In DNA, the CDR3 is TGTGCTAGTGGTCCTGGTGGAGCAAACACTGAAGCTTTCTTT. The chain combines TRBV12-5 with TRBJ1-1; D gene unclear. CDR1 LGHNT and CDR2 FRNRAP come from the germline V gene. Trimming took off 5 bases at V and 2 bases at J, with 12 bases between the two ends. This CDR3 contains 14 residues.

This clonotype was seen at least ten times. The chain couples TRBV12-3 or TRBV12-4 to TRBJ1-3; D unclear. Deletions cut 7 bases from V and 1 base from J, with 8 bases between. CDR3 length: 13 residues. The CDR3 is CASIRGSGNTIYF. The CDR3 DNA follows: TGTGCCAGCATTCGCGGATCTGGAAACACCATATATTTT.

Many counts were recorded for this clonotype. The chain recombines TRBV29-1 with TRBJ2-1, with D possibly being TRBD1 or TRBD2 (5 bases each). The germline V gene has CDR1 SQVTM and CDR2 ANQGSEA. The CDR3 covers 15 residues. Trimming cost V 6 bases and J 7 bases, with 22 bases left between them. The CDR3 loop reads CSVGLGASYYNEQFF. The CDR3 DNA reads as TGCAGCGTGGGCCTCGGGGCAAGTTATTATAATGAGCAGTTCTTC.

The chain carries TRBV6-2 or TRBV6-3 and TRBJ2-3; D not certain. V lost 0 bases to trimming and J lost 1 base, with 11 bases between them. The CDR3 length is 16 residues. Germline CDR1 is MNHEY and CDR2 is SVGEGT. The chain's CDR3 is CASSYSPQAGTDTQYF. The CDR3 nucleotides read TGTGCCAGCAGTTACTCGCCCCAGGCGGGCACAGATACGCAGTATTTT.

This clonotype was picked up many times. For the CDR3, the DNA is TGTGCCAGCAGCAGGGCGGGGACTAGCGGGTACACCGGGGAGCTGTTTTTT. Translated, it gives CASSRAGTSGYTGELFF. V and J are TRBV5-4 and TRBJ2-2; 12 bases are shared with TRBD2. Germline V CDR1 and CDR2: SGHNT, YYREEE (reference sequence). The V and J ends lost 4 bases and 3 bases, in that order; junction bases with no gene match: 7. This CDR3 is built from 17 residues.

The V call is TRBV14, the J call TRBJ1-1; a possible D gene is TRBD1 (5 bases). The germline CDR1 and CDR2 sequences are SGHDN and FVKESK. The CDR3 runs 14 residues. Trimming left V 4 bases short and J 9 bases short, with 18 bases between. CDR3 nucleotide sequence: TGTGCCAGCAGCCCCCTCTGGGGGGACGGAAAAGCTTTCTTT. Protein sequence: CASSPLWGDGKAFF.

This clonotype was counted many times. This chain uses TRBV6-1 with TRBJ2-4; D unclear. The CDR3 consists of 14 residues. Germline values: CDR1 MNHNS, CDR2 SASEGT. V lost 8 bases and J lost 8, with 19 bases in between. CDR3 region: CASGSGVGGDIQYF. In DNA, the CDR3 is TGTGCCAGCGGCTCGGGTGTGGGTGGGGACATTCAGTACTTC.

The V and J genes are TRBV12-3 or TRBV12-4 and TRBJ2-7; D is perhaps TRBD1 (6 bases). The CDR3 length is 14 residues. The V gene lost 6 bases and the J gene lost 4 bases, with 16 bases spanning the gap. CDR3 DNA: TGTGCCAGCAGCAACAGACAGGTGTGGTACGAGCAGTACTTC. Translated, it gives CASSNRQVWYEQYF.

The chain has TRBV5-1 and TRBJ1-2, with 10 bases lining up with TRBD1. V lost 4 bases and J lost 7; bases outside the gene matches: 10. In germline, CDR1 is SGHRS, CDR2 YFSETQ. CDR3 length equals 15 residues. CDR3 DNA: TGCGCCAGCAGCAAAAACACCGGGACAGGGGTTGGCTACACCTTC. Protein product: CASSKNTGTGVGYTF.

This clonotype was observed a few times. The CDR3 protein is CASSLRQTNEKLFF. The DNA for the CDR3 is TGTGCCAGCAGCTTACGACAGACTAATGAAAAACTGTTTTTT. The V call is TRBV11-2, the J call TRBJ1-4; D perhaps matches TRBD1 (5 bases). V was clipped by 2 bases and J by 2 bases, with 6 bases between them. CDR1 is SGHAT, CDR2 FQNNGV, per germline. The CDR3 runs to 14 residues. Looking up the rest from reference TRBV11-2 and TRBJ1-4 gives the full variable domain: EAGVAQSPRYKIIEKRQSVAFWCNPISGHATLYWYQQILGQGPKLLIQFQNNGVVDDSQLPKDRFSAERLKGVDSTLKIQPAKLEDSAVYLCASSLRQTNEKLFFGSGTQLSVL.

The V call is TRBV5-5, the J call TRBJ1-1; weak D call: TRBD1 (5 bases). The CDR3 length is 13 residues. V was trimmed by 5 bases and J by 4 bases, leaving 12 bases between them. Germline V gene lookup returns CDR1 SGHKS and CDR2 YYEKEE (reference sequence). CDR3 residues: CASRLGVVTEAFF. CDR3 bases: TGTGCCAGCAGGCTGGGGGTCGTCACTGAAGCTTTCTTT.

This clonotype was seen ten or more times. The chain uses TRBV20-1 and TRBJ2-2; 8 bases are shared with TRBD2. Germline V gene lookup returns CDR1 DFQATT and CDR2 SNEGSKA (reference sequence). The CDR3 has 15 amino acids. Unmatched junction bases numbered 8, after V lost 3 bases and J lost 5 bases. CDR3 residues: CSARLAGGLTGELFF. The CDR3 nucleotides read TGCAGTGCTAGGTTGGCGGGGGGCCTAACCGGGGAGCTGTTTTTT.

Only a few counts were recorded for this clonotype. This CDR3 reads CASASTSDSYNEQFF. CDR3 coding DNA: TGTGCCAGCGCCTCGACTAGCGATTCCTACAATGAGCAGTTCTTC. The chain is built from TRBV19 and TRBJ2-1, with TRBD2 identical over 8 bases. This CDR3 spans 15 amino acids. After removal of 9 bases from V and 1 base from J, the junction contained 8 bases not matched to a gene. Germline V gives CDR1 LNHDA, CDR2 SQIVND (reference sequence).

This clonotype was recorded a few times. The chain employs TRBV28 and TRBJ2-1, with a tentative D call TRBD2 (5 bases). This CDR3 is built from 14 residues. The germline V and J ends were trimmed by 7 bases and 3 bases, with 13 bases remaining between them. Germline loops: CDR1 MDHEN, CDR2 SYDVKM. The chain's CDR3 is CASTSSYLYNEQFF. As DNA, the CDR3 is TGTGCCAGCACGTCTAGCTACCTCTACAATGAGCAGTTCTTC.

The chain couples TRBV28 to TRBJ1-2; the match to TRBD1 covers 7 bases. From germline, CDR1 is MDHEN and CDR2 SYDVKM. The CDR3 extends over 13 amino acids. Trimming took 10 bases from V and 4 from J; bases not matched to a gene: 9. CDR3 DNA: TGTGCCACCCAGGGGGGGTTAATCTATGGCTACACCTTC. Translation gives CATQGGLIYGYTF.

The table lists this clonotype with many counts. The rearrangement uses TRBV29-1 and TRBJ1-1; D is perhaps TRBD1 (5 bases). Germline CDR1 is SQVTM and CDR2 is ANQGSEA. Trimming cost V 3 bases and J 6 bases, with 26 bases left between them. The CDR3 has 17 residues. CDR3 sequence reads: CSVDGTRGFRGYPEAFF. CDR3 bases: TGCAGCGTTGACGGGACGAGGGGCTTCAGAGGCTACCCTGAAGCTTTCTTT.